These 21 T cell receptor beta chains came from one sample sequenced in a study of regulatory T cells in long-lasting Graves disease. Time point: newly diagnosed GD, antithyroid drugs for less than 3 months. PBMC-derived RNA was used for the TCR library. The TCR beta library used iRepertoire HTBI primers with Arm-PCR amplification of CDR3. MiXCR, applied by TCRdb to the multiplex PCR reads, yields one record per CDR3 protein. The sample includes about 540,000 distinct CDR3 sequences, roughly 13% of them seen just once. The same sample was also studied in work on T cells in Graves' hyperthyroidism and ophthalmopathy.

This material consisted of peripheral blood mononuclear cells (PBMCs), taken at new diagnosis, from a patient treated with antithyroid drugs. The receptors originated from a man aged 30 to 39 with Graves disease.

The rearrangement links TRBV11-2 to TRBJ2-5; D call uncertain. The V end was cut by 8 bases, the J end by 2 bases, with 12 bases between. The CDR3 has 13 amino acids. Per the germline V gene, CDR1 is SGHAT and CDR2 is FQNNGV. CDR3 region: CASSPSTQETQYF. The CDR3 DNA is TGTGCCAGCTCACCGAGCACTCAAGAGACCCAGTACTTC.

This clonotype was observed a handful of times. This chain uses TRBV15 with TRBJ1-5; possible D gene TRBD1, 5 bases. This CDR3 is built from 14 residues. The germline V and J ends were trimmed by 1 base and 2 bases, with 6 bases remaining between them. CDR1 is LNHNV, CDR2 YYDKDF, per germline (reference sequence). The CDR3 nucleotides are TGTGCCACCAGCAGAGGAGGGGGCAATCAGCCCCAGCATTTT. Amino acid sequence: CATSRGGGNQPQHF.

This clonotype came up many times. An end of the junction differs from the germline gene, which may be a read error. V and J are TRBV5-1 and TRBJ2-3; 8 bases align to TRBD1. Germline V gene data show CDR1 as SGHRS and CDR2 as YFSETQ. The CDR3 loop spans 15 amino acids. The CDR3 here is CASSSSGTGSDTQYF. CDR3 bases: TGTGCCAGCAGCAGTTCCGGGACAGGTTCAGATACGCAGTATTTT.

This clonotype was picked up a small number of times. The CDR3 nucleotides are TGTGCCACTGCCCAACAGATACGCACAGATACGCAGTATTTT. Its translation is CATAQQIRTDTQYF. The genes are TRBV11-2 and TRBJ2-3; D uncertain. Per germline, CDR1 SGHAT and CDR2 FQNNGV. The CDR3 is 14 residues long. The germline V and J ends were trimmed by 10 bases and 1 base, with 15 bases remaining between them.

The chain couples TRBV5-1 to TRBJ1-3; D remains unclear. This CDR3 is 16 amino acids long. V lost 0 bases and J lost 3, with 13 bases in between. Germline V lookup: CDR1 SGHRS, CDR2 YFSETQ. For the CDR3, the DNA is TGCGCCAGCAGCTTGGAAGTGGTTGGTGGTGGAAACACCATATATTTT. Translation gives CASSLEVVGGGNTIYF.

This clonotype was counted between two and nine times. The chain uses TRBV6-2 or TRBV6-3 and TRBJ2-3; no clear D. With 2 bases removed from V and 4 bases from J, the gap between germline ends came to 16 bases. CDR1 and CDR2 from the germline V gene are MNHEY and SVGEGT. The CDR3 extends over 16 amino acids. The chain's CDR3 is CASSYHPSGIPDTQYF. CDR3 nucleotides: TGTGCCAGCAGTTACCACCCGTCGGGCATCCCAGATACGCAGTATTTT.

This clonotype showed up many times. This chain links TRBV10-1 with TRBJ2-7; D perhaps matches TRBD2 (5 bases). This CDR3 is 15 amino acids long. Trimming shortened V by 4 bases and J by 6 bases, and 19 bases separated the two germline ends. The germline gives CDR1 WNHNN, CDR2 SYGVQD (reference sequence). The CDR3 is CASSADGGLGSEQYF. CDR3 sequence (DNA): TGCGCCAGCAGTGCCGACGGCGGGTTAGGTTCCGAGCAGTACTTC.

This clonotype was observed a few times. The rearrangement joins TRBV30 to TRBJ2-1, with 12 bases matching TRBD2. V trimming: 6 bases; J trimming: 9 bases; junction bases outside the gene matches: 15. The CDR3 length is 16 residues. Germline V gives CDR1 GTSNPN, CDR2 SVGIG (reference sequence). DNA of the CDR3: TGTGCCTGTAGGACCGGGACTAGCGGGTGGAATGTTGAGCAGTTCTTC. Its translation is CACRTGTSGWNVEQFF.

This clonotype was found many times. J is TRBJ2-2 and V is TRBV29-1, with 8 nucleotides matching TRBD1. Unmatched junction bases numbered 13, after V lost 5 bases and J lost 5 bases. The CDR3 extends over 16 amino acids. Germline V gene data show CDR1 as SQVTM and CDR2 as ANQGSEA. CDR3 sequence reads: CSVRIPGGGGTGELFF. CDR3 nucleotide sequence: TGCAGCGTTCGAATACCAGGGGGCGGAGGGACCGGGGAGCTGTTTTTT.

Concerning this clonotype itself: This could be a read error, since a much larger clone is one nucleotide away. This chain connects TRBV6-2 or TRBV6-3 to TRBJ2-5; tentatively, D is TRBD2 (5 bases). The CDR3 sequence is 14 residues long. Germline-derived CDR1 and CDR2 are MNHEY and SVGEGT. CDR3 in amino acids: CASSPREYQETRYF. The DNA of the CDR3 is TGTGCCAGCAGTCCTAGGGAGTACCAAGAGACCCGGTACTTC.

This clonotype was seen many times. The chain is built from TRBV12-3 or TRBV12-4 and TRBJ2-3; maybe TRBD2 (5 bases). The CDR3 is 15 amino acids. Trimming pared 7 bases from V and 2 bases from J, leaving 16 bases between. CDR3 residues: CASKLRAVSTDTQYF. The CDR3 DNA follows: TGTGCCAGCAAATTGAGGGCCGTGTCCACAGATACGCAGTATTTT.

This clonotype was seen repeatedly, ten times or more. The CDR3 DNA reads TGCAGTTACCGGGACAACCTTGAGACCCAGTACTTC. Its translation: CSYRDNLETQYF. This rearrangement joins TRBV20-1 to TRBJ2-5, with TRBD1 as a possible D gene (6 bases). The length of the CDR3 is 12 residues. Deletions cut 8 bases from V and 5 bases from J, with 15 bases between. CDR1 is DFQATT and CDR2 is SNEGSKA in the germline V gene (reference sequence).

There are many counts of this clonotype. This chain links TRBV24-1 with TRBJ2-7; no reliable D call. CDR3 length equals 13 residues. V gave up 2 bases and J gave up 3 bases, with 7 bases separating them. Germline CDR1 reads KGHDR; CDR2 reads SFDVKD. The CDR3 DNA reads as TGTGCCACCAGTGATTCCTCAGGCTACGAGCAGTACTTC. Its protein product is CATSDSSGYEQYF.

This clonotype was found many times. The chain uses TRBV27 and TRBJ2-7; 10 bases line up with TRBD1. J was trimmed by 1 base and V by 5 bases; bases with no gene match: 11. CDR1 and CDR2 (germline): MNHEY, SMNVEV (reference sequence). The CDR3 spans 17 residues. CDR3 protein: CASSPHGTGVGSYEQYF. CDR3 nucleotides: TGTGCCAGCAGTCCCCACGGGACAGGGGTAGGGTCCTACGAGCAGTACTTC.

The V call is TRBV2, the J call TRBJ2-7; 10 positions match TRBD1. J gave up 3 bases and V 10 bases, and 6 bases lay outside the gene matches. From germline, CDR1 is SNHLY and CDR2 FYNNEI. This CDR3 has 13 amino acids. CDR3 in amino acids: CANPGTGDYEQYF. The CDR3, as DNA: TGTGCCAACCCCGGGACAGGGGACTACGAGCAGTACTTC.

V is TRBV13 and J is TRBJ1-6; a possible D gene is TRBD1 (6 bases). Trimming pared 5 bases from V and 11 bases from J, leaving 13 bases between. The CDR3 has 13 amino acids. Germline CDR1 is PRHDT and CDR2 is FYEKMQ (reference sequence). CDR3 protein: CASSRTGPAPLHF. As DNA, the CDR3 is TGTGCCAGCAGCCGTACAGGGCCGGCACCCCTCCACTTT.

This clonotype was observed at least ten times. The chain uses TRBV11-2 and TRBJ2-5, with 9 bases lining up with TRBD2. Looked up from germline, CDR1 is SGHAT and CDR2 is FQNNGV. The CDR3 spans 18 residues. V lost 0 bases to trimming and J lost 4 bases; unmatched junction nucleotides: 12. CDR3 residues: CASSLDHRSAGGIETQYF. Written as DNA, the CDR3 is TGTGCCAGCAGCTTAGATCACAGATCGGCGGGAGGGATAGAGACCCAGTACTTC.

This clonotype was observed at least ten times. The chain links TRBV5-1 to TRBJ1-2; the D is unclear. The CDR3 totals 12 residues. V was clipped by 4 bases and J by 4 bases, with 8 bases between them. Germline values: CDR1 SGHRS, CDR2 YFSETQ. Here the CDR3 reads CASSTDGYGYTF. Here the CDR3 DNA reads TGCGCCAGCAGCACCGACGGCTATGGCTACACCTTC.

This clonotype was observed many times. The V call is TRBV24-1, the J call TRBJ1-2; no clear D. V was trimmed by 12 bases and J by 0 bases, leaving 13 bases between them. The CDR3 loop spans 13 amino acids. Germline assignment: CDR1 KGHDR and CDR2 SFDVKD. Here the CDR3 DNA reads TGTGCCCTCCGCTCCGGGACTAACTATGGCTACACCTTC. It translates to CALRSGTNYGYTF.

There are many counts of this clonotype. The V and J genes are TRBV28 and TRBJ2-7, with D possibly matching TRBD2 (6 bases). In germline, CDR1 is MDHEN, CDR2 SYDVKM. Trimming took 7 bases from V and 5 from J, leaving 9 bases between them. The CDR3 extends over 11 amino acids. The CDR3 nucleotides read TGTGCCAGCAAGTCGGGGGACGAGCAGTACTTC. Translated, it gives CASKSGDEQYF.

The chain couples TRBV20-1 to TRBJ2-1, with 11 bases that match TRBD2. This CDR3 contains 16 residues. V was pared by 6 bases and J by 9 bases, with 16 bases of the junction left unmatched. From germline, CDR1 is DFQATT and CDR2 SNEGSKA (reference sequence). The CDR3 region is CSAGGPSGRRSGEQFF. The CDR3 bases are TGCAGTGCCGGAGGGCCTAGCGGGAGGAGATCTGGTGAGCAGTTCTTC.